This is a list of T cell receptor beta chains from one sample in a study of T-cell reconstitution after alpha-beta-depleted transplantation in children. TCRdb independently ran MiXCR on the PCR reads; one entry per CDR3 protein. The sample records over 200,000 distinct CDR3 sequences, roughly a tenth being singletons. This sample comprised PBMCs, obtained before TCRalphabeta/CD19-depleted stem cell transplant. The receptors stem from a child younger than two with acute myeloid leukemia, due to receive a stem cell transplant. Both conserved end residues are part of each CDR3. D genes are given only for firm matches. Expanded clones get a size class; other rows say once, few or many, or leave the size out.

j_call,d_call,v_call,clone_size,cdr3_aa,cdr3_nt
TRBJ1-6,.,TRBV3-1,many,CASSQGTGRFGSPLHF,TGTGCCAGCAGCCAAGGCACAGGAAGGTTCGGATCACCCCTCCACTTT
TRBJ1-5,.,TRBV28,many,CASSLSPPYREGNQPQHF,TGTGCCAGCAGTTTAAGCCCCCCGTACAGGGAAGGCAATCAGCCCCAGCATTTT
TRBJ2-3,.,TRBV7-6,many,CASSLLSGDTQYF,TGTGCCAGCAGCTTACTTAGCGGAGATACGCAGTATTTT
TRBJ2-2,TRBD2,TRBV20-1,many,CSARVSSGSPGELFF,TGCAGTGCTAGAGTTTCTAGCGGGAGCCCCGGGGAGCTGTTTTTT
TRBJ2-1,TRBD2,TRBV7-2,.,CASSIYGRAFNEQFF,TGTGCCAGCAGCATATATGGGAGGGCCTTTAATGAGCAGTTCTTC
TRBJ2-7,.,TRBV7-2,many,CASSLVYEQYF,TGTGCCAGCAGCTTAGTTTACGAGCAGTACTTC
TRBJ2-2,TRBD2,TRBV3-1,many,CASSLWTSGDTGELFF,TGTGCCAGCAGCCTATGGACTAGCGGAGACACCGGGGAGCTGTTTTTT
TRBJ2-7,.,TRBV7-8,many,CASSLHTGQRVQYF,TGTGCCAGCAGCTTACACACAGGGCAAAGGGTGCAGTACTTC
TRBJ2-2,.,TRBV12-3/TRBV12-4,many,CASSGTQNTGELFF,TGTGCCAGCAGTGGGACTCAGAACACCGGGGAGCTGTTTTTT
TRBJ2-2,.,TRBV5-1,many,CASSYLTGGDTGELFF,TGCGCCAGCAGCTACTTGACGGGGGGCGACACCGGGGAGCTGTTTTTT
TRBJ1-2,.,TRBV20-1,many,CSARAANRGYGYTF,TGCAGTGCTAGAGCTGCGAATAGGGGCTATGGCTACACCTTC
TRBJ1-1,.,TRBV18,.,CASSHGEKGSTWSEAFF,TGTGCCAGCTCACACGGTGAAAAAGGGTCAACCTGGTCTGAAGCTTTCTTT
TRBJ1-5,.,TRBV29-1,many,CSVQGVGQPQHF,TGCAGCGTCCAAGGGGTAGGACAGCCCCAGCATTTT
TRBJ2-3,TRBD2,TRBV20-1,many,CSASWSGGAGTDTQYF,TGCAGTGCTAGCTGGAGCGGGGGGGCGGGCACAGATACGCAGTATTTT
TRBJ1-1,.,TRBV28,many,CASSLRQINTEAFF,TGTGCCAGCAGTTTAAGGCAGATAAACACTGAAGCTTTCTTT
TRBJ2-7,.,TRBV30,once,CAWSLTGHSGEQYF,TGTGCCTGGAGCCTCACGGGACACTCGGGCGAGCAGTACTTC
TRBJ1-2,.,TRBV10-3,.,CAISGKQGPYGYTF,TGTGCCATCAGCGGCAAGCAGGGTCCCTATGGCTACACCTTC
TRBJ2-3,.,TRBV10-3,many,CAISVGYSSSTDTQYF,TGTGCCATCAGTGTAGGGTACAGCTCGAGCACAGATACGCAGTATTTT
TRBJ2-3,.,TRBV30,.,CAWSLGSTDTQYF,TGTGCCTGGAGTCTGGGTTCCACAGATACGCAGTATTTT
TRBJ2-6,.,TRBV5-5,many,CASSLVGQGISGANVLTF,TGTGCCAGCAGCTTGGTGGGCCAGGGTATCTCTGGGGCCAACGTCCTGACTTTC
TRBJ2-7,TRBD1,TRBV29-1,many,CSARLTGEAYEQYF,TGCAGCGCCCGATTGACAGGGGAGGCCTACGAGCAGTACTTC
TRBJ2-5,.,TRBV12-3/TRBV12-4,many,CASSAGTQYF,TGTGCCAGCAGTGCGGGGACCCAGTACTTC
TRBJ2-7,TRBD1,TRBV18,.,CASSRDRGRYEQYF,TGTGCCAGCTCACGGGACAGGGGGCGTTACGAGCAGTACTTC
TRBJ2-1,.,TRBV7-2,many,CASSPQPGRIYNEQFF,TGTGCCAGCAGCCCGCAGCCGGGACGTATCTACAATGAGCAGTTCTTC
TRBJ2-2,.,TRBV3-1,.,CASNGQNTGELFF,TGTGCCAGCAACGGGCAGAACACCGGGGAGCTGTTTTTT
TRBJ1-1,.,TRBV10-3,many,CAISEGANTEAFF,TGTGCCATCAGTGAGGGGGCGAACACTGAAGCTTTCTTT
TRBJ2-1,TRBD1,TRBV20-1,once,CSAPGSGTGAYNEQFF,TGCAGTGCACCCGGCTCCGGGACAGGGGCCTACAATGAGCAGTTCTTC
TRBJ2-3,TRBD1,TRBV7-7,few,CASSSGQEYTDTQYF,TGTGCCAGCAGCTCCGGACAGGAGTACACAGATACGCAGTATTTT
TRBJ1-2,.,TRBV24-1,many,CATSGHQKGEEGYTF,TGTGCCACCAGCGGACACCAAAAGGGGGAGGAAGGCTACACCTTC
TRBJ1-2,.,TRBV2,many,CASRAGLSGGYTF,TGTGCCAGCAGAGCGGGACTTTCGGGGGGCTACACCTTC
TRBJ1-1,.,TRBV5-1,.,CASNRGGDAEAFF,TGCGCCAGCAATCGAGGGGGGGATGCTGAAGCTTTCTTT
TRBJ1-1,.,TRBV7-9,many,CASSGTGLDTEAFF,TGTGCCAGCAGCGGCACAGGGCTCGACACTGAAGCTTTCTTT
TRBJ2-5,TRBD2,TRBV11-2,many,CASSRYGTSGTPQETQYF,TGTGCCAGCAGCCGATATGGGACTAGCGGGACCCCCCAAGAGACCCAGTACTTC
TRBJ1-5,.,TRBV7-2,many,CASSGMIGPQHF,TGTGCCAGCAGCGGGATGATAGGGCCCCAGCATTTT
TRBJ2-1,TRBD2,TRBV20-1,many,CSANRGEGREQFF,TGCAGTGCTAATCGTGGGGAGGGCCGAGAGCAGTTCTTC
TRBJ2-7,.,TRBV10-3,.,CAISGGGGAYEQYF,TGTGCCATCAGTGGGGGGGGCGGGGCCTACGAGCAGTACTTC
TRBJ2-5,.,TRBV11-3,.,CASSLDINGRETQYF,TGTGCCAGCAGCTTAGATATAAACGGGAGAGAGACCCAGTACTTC
TRBJ2-2,.,TRBV7-2,many,CASRRGTNTGELFF,TGTGCCAGCAGGCGGGGCACGAACACCGGGGAGCTGTTTTTT
TRBJ2-1,.,TRBV20-1,few,CSARVDSYNEQFF,TGCAGTGCTAGAGTAGACTCCTACAATGAGCAGTTCTTC
TRBJ1-2,.,TRBV5-1,many,CASSEDVRYGYTF,TGCGCCAGCAGCGAAGACGTGAGGTATGGCTACACCTTC
TRBJ2-6,TRBD2,TRBV9,many,CASSTLAGVSGANVLTF,TGTGCCAGCAGCACCCTAGCGGGGGTATCTGGGGCCAACGTCCTGACTTTC
TRBJ1-2,.,TRBV12-3/TRBV12-4,many,CAIRGGIRPGGYTF,TGTGCCATCAGAGGTGGGATAAGGCCGGGAGGCTACACCTTC
TRBJ2-7,TRBD1,TRBV12-3/TRBV12-4,many,CASSPGDRERTSYEQYF,TGTGCCAGCAGTCCCGGCGACAGGGAACGGACCTCCTACGAGCAGTACTTC
TRBJ2-3,TRBD2,TRBV5-5,few,CASSFRTSGVTDTQYF,TGTGCCAGCAGCTTCCGGACTAGCGGGGTGACAGATACGCAGTATTTT
TRBJ2-7,.,TRBV5-1,many,CASSLGAGSNYEQYF,TGCGCCAGCAGCTTGGGGGCAGGTAGTAATTACGAGCAGTACTTC
TRBJ2-3,TRBD1,TRBV6-5,few,CASRSRDRGEVDTQYF,TGTGCCAGCAGATCCCGGGACAGGGGGGAAGTAGATACGCAGTATTTT
TRBJ1-1,.,TRBV4-1,many,CASSQGERGVGTEAFF,TGCGCCAGCAGCCAAGGGGAAAGAGGGGTAGGGACTGAAGCTTTCTTT
TRBJ1-2,TRBD1,TRBV25-1,many,CASSLTGEGYTF,TGTGCCAGCAGTCTGACAGGGGAAGGCTACACCTTC
TRBJ2-1,.,TRBV7-9,many,CASSLDAGKSNEQFF,TGTGCCAGCAGCTTAGACGCGGGGAAGTCCAATGAGCAGTTCTTC
TRBJ2-1,TRBD2,TRBV11-2,many,CASSLRGRDYAAINEQFF,TGTGCCAGCAGCTTACGTGGCCGGGACTATGCGGCAATCAATGAGCAGTTCTTC
TRBJ2-1,.,TRBV3-1,many,CASSPSVYNEQFF,TGTGCCAGCAGCCCATCCGTATACAATGAGCAGTTCTTC
TRBJ1-1,.,TRBV10-2,many,CASSESKGETEAFF,TGCGCCAGCAGTGAGTCGAAAGGGGAAACTGAAGCTTTCTTT
TRBJ2-1,TRBD1,TRBV6-1,.,CASRRDRDRGRGEQFF,TGTGCCAGCAGGCGTGATAGGGACAGGGGACGGGGTGAGCAGTTCTTC
TRBJ1-1,TRBD1,TRBV20-1,many,CSARDAQGARSEAFF,TGCAGTGCTAGAGACGCACAGGGGGCGCGTAGTGAAGCTTTCTTT
TRBJ2-7,.,TRBV21-1,many,CASIPGVGYDYEQYF,TGTGCCAGCATCCCAGGGGTGGGCTACGACTACGAGCAGTACTTC
TRBJ2-1,.,TRBV11-2,.,CVSSSTVGSFLRNEQFF,TGTGTCAGCAGCTCAACCGTGGGGAGTTTTTTACGCAATGAGCAGTTCTTC
TRBJ2-3,.,TRBV9,many,CASSVGGKADTQYF,TGTGCCAGCAGCGTCGGCGGGAAGGCAGATACGCAGTATTTT
TRBJ1-2,TRBD1,TRBV7-9,.,CASSFPAGGNYGYTF,TGTGCCAGCAGCTTCCCCGCAGGGGGGAACTATGGCTACACCTTC
TRBJ2-2,TRBD1,TRBV7-8,.,CASSLSGTVLTGELFF,TGTGCCAGCAGCTTATCCGGGACAGTCTTAACCGGGGAGCTGTTTTTT
TRBJ1-2,.,TRBV20-1,many,CSAPDRFDYGYTF,TGCAGTGCACCGGACCGGTTTGACTATGGCTACACCTTC